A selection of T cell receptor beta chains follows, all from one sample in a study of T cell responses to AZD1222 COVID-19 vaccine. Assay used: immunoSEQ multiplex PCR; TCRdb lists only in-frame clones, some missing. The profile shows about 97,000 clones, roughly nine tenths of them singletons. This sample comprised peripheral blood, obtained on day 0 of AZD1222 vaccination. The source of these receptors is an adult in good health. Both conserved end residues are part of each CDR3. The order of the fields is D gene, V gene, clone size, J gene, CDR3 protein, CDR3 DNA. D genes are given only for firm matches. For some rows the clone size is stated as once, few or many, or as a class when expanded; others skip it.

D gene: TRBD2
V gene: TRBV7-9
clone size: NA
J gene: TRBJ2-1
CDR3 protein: CASSPTSGGAVDEQFF
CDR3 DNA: TGTGCCAGCAGCCCGACTAGCGGGGGGGCCGTAGATGAGCAGTTCTTC

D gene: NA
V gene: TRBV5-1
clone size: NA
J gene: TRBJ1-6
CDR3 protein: CASSLAVLNSPLHF
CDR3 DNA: TGCGCCAGCAGCTTGGCCGTCCTTAATTCACCCCTCCACTTT

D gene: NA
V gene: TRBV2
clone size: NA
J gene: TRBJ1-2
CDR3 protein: CASSEMRQDYTF
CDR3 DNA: TGTGCCAGCAGTGAAATGCGGCAAGACTACACCTTC

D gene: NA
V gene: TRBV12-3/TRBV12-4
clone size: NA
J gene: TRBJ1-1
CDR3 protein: CASRHNTEAFF
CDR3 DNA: TGTGCCAGCAGGCATAACACTGAAGCTTTCTTT

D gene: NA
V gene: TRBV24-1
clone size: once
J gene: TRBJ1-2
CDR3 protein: CATSDGVLPTF
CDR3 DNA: TGTGCCACCAGTGATGGGGTCCTCCCCACCTTC

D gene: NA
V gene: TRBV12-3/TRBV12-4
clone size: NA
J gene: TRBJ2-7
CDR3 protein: CASRASRWGEQYF
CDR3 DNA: TGTGCCAGCAGGGCTAGTAGGTGGGGAGAGCAGTACTTC

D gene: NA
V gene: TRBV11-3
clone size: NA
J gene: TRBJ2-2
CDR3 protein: CASSFRGSGTGELFF
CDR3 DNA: TGTGCCAGCAGCTTCCGAGGGAGTGGGACCGGGGAGCTGTTTTTT

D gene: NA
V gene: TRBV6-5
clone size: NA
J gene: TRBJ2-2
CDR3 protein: CASSYYGGNTGELFF
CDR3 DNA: TGTGCCAGCAGTTATTACGGGGGGAACACCGGGGAGCTGTTTTTT

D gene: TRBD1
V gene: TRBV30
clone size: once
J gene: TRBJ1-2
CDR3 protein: CAWSAPRDRADGYTF
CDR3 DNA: TGTGCCTGGAGTGCCCCCCGGGACAGGGCGGATGGCTACACCTTC

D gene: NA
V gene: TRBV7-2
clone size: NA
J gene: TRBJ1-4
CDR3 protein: CASSLEVALNEKLFF
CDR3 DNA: TGTGCCAGCAGCTTAGAGGTTGCCCTAAATGAAAAACTGTTTTTT

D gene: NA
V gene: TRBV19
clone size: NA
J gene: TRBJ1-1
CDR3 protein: CASRVGELGNTEAFF
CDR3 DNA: TGTGCCTCGCGGGTAGGCGAGTTGGGGAACACTGAAGCTTTCTTT

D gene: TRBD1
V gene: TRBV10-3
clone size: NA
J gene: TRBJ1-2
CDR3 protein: CAITPTGGDYGYTF
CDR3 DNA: TGTGCCATCACTCCAACAGGGGGTGACTATGGCTACACCTTC

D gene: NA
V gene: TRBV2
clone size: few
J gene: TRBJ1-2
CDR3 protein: CASSEGSYGYTF
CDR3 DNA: TGTGCCAGCAGTGAAGGCTCATATGGCTACACCTTC

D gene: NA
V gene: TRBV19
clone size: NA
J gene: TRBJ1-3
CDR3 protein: CASSIADPGNTIYF
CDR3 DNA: TGTGCCAGTAGTATAGCTGATCCCGGAAACACCATATATTTT

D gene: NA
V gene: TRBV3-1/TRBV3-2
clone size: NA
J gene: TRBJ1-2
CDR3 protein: CASSLQGREGYGYTF
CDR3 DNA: TGTGCCAGCAGCCTACAGGGTAGAGAAGGCTATGGCTACACCTTC

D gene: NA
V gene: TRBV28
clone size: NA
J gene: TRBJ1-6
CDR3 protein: CASSPRRYNSPLHF
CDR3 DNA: TGTGCCAGCAGTCCGCGACGGTATAATTCACCCCTCCACTTT

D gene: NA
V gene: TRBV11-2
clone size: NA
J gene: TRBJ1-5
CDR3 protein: CASSSDGAVDQPQHF
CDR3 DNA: TGTGCCAGCAGTTCTGACGGAGCCGTCGATCAGCCCCAGCATTTT

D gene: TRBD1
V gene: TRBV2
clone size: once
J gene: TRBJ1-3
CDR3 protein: CASQDRADRNTIYF
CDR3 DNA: TGTGCCAGCCAAGACAGGGCCGATCGAAACACCATATATTTT

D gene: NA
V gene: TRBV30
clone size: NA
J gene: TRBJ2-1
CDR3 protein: CAWSSGVSYNEQFF
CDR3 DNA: TGTGCCTGGAGTTCGGGGGTCTCCTACAATGAGCAGTTCTTC

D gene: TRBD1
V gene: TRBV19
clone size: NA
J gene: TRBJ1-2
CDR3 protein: CASSTPDRDHGYTF
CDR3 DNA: TGTGCCAGTAGTACCCCAGACAGGGACCATGGCTACACCTTC

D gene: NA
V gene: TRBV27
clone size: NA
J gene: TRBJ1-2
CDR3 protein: CASSFQGTGYTF
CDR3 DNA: TGTGCCAGCAGTTTCCAGGGGACAGGCTACACCTTC

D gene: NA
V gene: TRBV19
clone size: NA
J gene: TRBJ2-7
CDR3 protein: CASSVLQGESYEQYF
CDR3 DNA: TGTGCCAGCAGCGTCCTTCAGGGTGAGTCCTACGAGCAGTACTTC

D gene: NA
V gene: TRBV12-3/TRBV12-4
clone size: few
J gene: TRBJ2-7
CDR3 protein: CASSFLLGYEQYF
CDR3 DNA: TGTGCCAGCAGTTTTCTACTAGGCTACGAGCAGTACTTC

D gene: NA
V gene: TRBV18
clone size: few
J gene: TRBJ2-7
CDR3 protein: CASSPRSTYEQYF
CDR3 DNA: TGTGCCAGCTCACCACGCTCGACCTACGAGCAGTACTTC

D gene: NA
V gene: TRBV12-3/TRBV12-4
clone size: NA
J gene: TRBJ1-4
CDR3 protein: CASSSLGKLFF
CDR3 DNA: TGTGCCAGCTCTTCCCTGGGAAAACTGTTTTTT

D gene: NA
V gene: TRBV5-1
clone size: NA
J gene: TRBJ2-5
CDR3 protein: CASSRGQYQETQYF
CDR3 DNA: TGCGCCAGCAGCCGAGGACAGTACCAAGAGACCCAGTACTTC

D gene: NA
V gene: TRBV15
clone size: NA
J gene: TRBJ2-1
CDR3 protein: CATSREDRGDLYNEQFF
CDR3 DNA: TGTGCCACCAGCAGAGAGGATCGCGGGGACCTTTACAATGAGCAGTTCTTC

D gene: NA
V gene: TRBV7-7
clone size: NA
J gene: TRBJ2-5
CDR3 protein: CASSLKGGYQETQYF
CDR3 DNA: TGTGCCAGCAGCTTAAAGGGGGGGTACCAAGAGACCCAGTACTTC

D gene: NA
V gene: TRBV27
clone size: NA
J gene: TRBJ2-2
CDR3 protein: CASRRNRDHHTGELFF
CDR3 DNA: TGTGCCAGCAGACGGAACCGGGACCACCACACCGGGGAGCTGTTTTTT

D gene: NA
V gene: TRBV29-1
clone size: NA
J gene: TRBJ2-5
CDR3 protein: CSITGSGIQETQYF
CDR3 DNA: TGCAGCATAACGGGAAGCGGAATTCAAGAGACCCAGTACTTC

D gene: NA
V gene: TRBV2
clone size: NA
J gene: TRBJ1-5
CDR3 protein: CASSEGQINQPQHF
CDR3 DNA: TGTGCCAGCAGTGAAGGGCAGATCAATCAGCCCCAGCATTTT

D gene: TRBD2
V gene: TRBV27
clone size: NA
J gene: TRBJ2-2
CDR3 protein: CASSLLLAGTGELFF
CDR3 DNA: TGTGCCAGCAGTTTATTGCTAGCGGGGACCGGGGAGCTGTTTTTT

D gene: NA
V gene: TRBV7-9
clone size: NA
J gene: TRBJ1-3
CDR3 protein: CASSFRDTIYF
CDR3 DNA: TGTGCCAGCAGCTTCCGGGACACCATATATTTT

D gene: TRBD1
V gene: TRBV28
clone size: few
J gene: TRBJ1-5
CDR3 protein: CASRSGQSANQPQHF
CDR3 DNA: TGTGCCAGCAGGTCGGGACAGTCTGCTAATCAGCCCCAGCATTTT

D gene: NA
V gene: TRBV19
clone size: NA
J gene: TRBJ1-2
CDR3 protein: CASSILAGTDYGYTF
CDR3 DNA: TGTGCCAGTAGTATCTTGGCCGGGACGGACTATGGCTACACCTTC

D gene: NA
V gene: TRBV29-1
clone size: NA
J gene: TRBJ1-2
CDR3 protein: CSGDAEGYTF
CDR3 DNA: TGCAGCGGGGACGCCGAGGGGTACACCTTC

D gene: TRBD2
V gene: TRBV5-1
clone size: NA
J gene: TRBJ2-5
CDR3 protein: CATSTGTSRETQYF
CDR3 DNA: TGCGCCACCTCCACCGGGACTAGCCGAGAGACCCAGTACTTC

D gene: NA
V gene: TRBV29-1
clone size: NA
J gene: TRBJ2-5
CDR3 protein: CSVLASAQETQYF
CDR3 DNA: TGCAGCGTTCTGGCGTCGGCCCAAGAGACCCAGTACTTC

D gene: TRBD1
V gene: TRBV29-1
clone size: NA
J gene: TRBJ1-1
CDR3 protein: CSVGQGNTEAFF
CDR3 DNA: TGCAGCGTGGGACAGGGGAACACTGAAGCTTTCTTT

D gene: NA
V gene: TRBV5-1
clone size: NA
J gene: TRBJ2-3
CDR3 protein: CASSFWSGSTDTQYF
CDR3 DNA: TGCGCCAGCAGCTTTTGGAGCGGGAGCACAGATACGCAGTATTTT

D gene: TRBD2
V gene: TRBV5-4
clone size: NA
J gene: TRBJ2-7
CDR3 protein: CASSATSGVYEQYF
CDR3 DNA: TGTGCCAGCAGCGCGACTAGCGGGGTCTACGAGCAGTACTTC

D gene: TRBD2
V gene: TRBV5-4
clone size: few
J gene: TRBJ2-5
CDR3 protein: CASSFGAGRFQETQYF
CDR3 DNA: TGTGCCAGCAGCTTTGGAGCGGGGAGATTCCAAGAGACCCAGTACTTC